A single sample is the source of the 20 T cell receptor beta chains below, sequenced in a study of read filtering for tumor transcriptome and immune sequencing. Molecular barcoded adaptors covering alpha/delta and beta/gamma chains were used on approximately 400 ng RNA. TCRdb recomputed calls from the reads with MiXCR, one row per CDR3 protein. Of 93,000 or so distinct CDR3 sequences listed, around a fifth are singletons. The sample comprised a population of CD138-negative cells sorted from bone marrow. The receptors were gathered from a donor over 35 with multiple myeloma.

This clonotype was seen at least ten times. The chain links TRBV11-1 to TRBJ2-1; 7 nucleotides agree with TRBD1. Germline-derived CDR1 and CDR2 are SGHAT and FQDESV (reference sequence). With V trimmed by 4 bases and J by 6 bases, 6 bases remained unmatched. The CDR3 is 14 amino acids. The chain's CDR3 is CASSSYGTANEQFF. The CDR3 DNA is TGTGCCAGCAGCTCATATGGGACAGCCAATGAGCAGTTCTTC.

There are a few counts of this clonotype. The V gene is TRBV20-1, the J gene TRBJ2-3, with 10 bases aligning to TRBD2. From germline, CDR1 is DFQATT and CDR2 SNEGSKA (reference sequence). V shed 0 bases and J 2 bases; nucleotides not matched to a gene: 5. This CDR3 has 16 residues. The CDR3 region is CSARDFLAGDTDTQYF. The CDR3 region has the DNA TGCAGTGCTAGAGATTTTCTAGCGGGGGACACAGATACGCAGTATTTT.

The J gene is TRBJ2-1, the V gene TRBV7-9, with a tentative D call TRBD1 (6 bases). Per the germline V gene, CDR1 is SEHNR and CDR2 is FQNEAQ (reference sequence). V lost 1 base, J lost 7 bases, and 23 bases lay in between. This CDR3 has 18 residues. In nucleotides, the CDR3 is TGTGCCAGCAGCTTAGTGACAGGCGGGTTAGGATATCGGAATGAGCAGTTCTTC. Its protein product is CASSLVTGGLGYRNEQFF. The complete variable domain, with remaining parts taken from reference TRBV7-9 and TRBJ2-1, reads DTGVSQNPRHKITKRGQNVTFRCDPISEHNRLYWYRQTLGQGPEFLTYFQNEAQLEKSRLLSDRFSAERPKGSFSTLEIQRTEQGDSAMYLCASSLVTGGLGYRNEQFFGPGTRLTVL.

Note on this clonotype: A read error may explain this, as a much larger clone is one base away. As the CDR3 is not closed by the conserved phenylalanine or tryptophan, this likely results from a read error. V gene TRBV20-1 combines with J gene TRBJ2-7; D unresolved. Per the germline V gene, CDR1 is DFQATT and CDR2 is SNEGSKA (reference sequence). The CDR3 sequence is 14 residues long. Trimming shortened V by 0 bases and J by 2 bases, and 11 bases separated the two germline ends. The CDR3 nucleotides read TGCAGTGCTAGAGATATTGCAGATACCTACGAGCAGTACCTC. This sequence encodes CSARDIADTYEQYL.

This clonotype was seen at least ten times. This chain joins TRBV27 and TRBJ2-1, with 13 positions matching TRBD2. The CDR3 consists of 15 residues. The junction had 4 bases not matched to a gene; V was cut back by 4 bases and J by 7 bases. Germline loops: CDR1 MNHEY, CDR2 SMNVEV (reference sequence). CDR3 sequence: CASSSTSGGVNEQFF. In nucleotides, the CDR3 is TGTGCCAGCAGTTCAACTAGCGGGGGGGTTAATGAGCAGTTCTTC.

In its sample, this clonotype was seen many times. The J gene is TRBJ2-1, the V gene TRBV19; TRBD1 matches 9 bases. V trimming: 6 bases; J trimming: 4 bases; junction bases outside the gene matches: 7. Germline-derived CDR1 and CDR2 are LNHDA and SQIVND (reference sequence). This CDR3 spans 15 amino acids. CDR3: CASRPTTGGYNEQFF. CDR3 coding DNA: TGTGCCAGTAGACCGACGACAGGGGGATACAATGAGCAGTTCTTC.

This clonotype appeared many times. The J gene is TRBJ2-6, the V gene TRBV19; 7 bases agree with TRBD1. The CDR3 extends over 15 amino acids. In germline, CDR1 is LNHDA, CDR2 SQIVND (reference sequence). V lost 6 bases and J lost 0; bases outside the gene matches: 2. CDR3 bases: TGTGCCAGTAGGGACAGGAGCTCTGGGGCCAACGTCCTGACTTTC. Translation gives CASRDRSSGANVLTF. The entire variable domain, with the rest obtained from reference TRBV19 and TRBJ2-6, is as follows: DGGITQSPKYLFRKEGQNVTLSCEQNLNHDAMYWYRQDPGQGLRLIYYSQIVNDFQKGDIAEGYSVSREKKESFPLTVTSAQKNPTAFYLCASRDRSSGANVLTFGAGSRLTVL.

This clonotype was observed at least ten times. The chain carries TRBV5-1 and TRBJ2-1; TRBD2 agrees at 7 bases. The CDR3 covers 11 residues. In germline, CDR1 is SGHRS, CDR2 YFSETQ. After removal of 5 bases from V and 10 bases from J, the junction contained 3 bases not matched to a gene. The CDR3 reads CASRGEGEQFF. CDR3 coding DNA: TGCGCCAGCAGAGGGGAGGGGGAGCAGTTCTTC. Using reference TRBV5-1 and TRBJ2-1 for the parts outside the CDR3, the full variable domain is KAGVTQTPRYLIKTRGQQVTLSCSPISGHRSVSWYQQTPGQGLQFLFEYFSETQRNKGNFPGRFSGRQFSNSRSEMNVSTLELGDSALYLCASRGEGEQFFGPGTRLTVL.

This clonotype was detected a few times. This may be a read error: a much more frequent sequence differs by one nucleotide. The chain combines TRBV5-1 with TRBJ1-1; D perhaps matches TRBD1 (5 bases). CDR3 size: 15 residues. The germline gives CDR1 SGHRS, CDR2 YFSETQ. V was cut by 1 base and J by 1 base, with 11 bases left in between. CDR3 in amino acids: CASSLLGHQNTEAFF. CDR3 nucleotides: TGCGCCAGCAGCTTGCTCGGACACCAGAACACTGAAGCTTTCTTT.

At least ten counts were recorded for this clonotype. The chain carries TRBV7-2 and TRBJ2-7, with a possible D match to TRBD2 (6 bases). The CDR3 contains 13 residues. Germline values: CDR1 SGHTA, CDR2 FQGNSA. The V end was cut by 4 bases, the J end by 2 bases, with 9 bases between. Here the CDR3 DNA reads TGTGCCAGCAGCTCGGGACTCGCCTACGAGCAGTACTTC. Translating it yields CASSSGLAYEQYF. The full variable domain, its missing parts supplied by reference TRBV7-2 and TRBJ2-7, is GAGVSQSPSNKVTEKGKDVELRCDPISGHTALYWYRQSLGQGLEFLIYFQGNSAPDKSGLPSDRFSAERTGGSVSTLTIQRTQQEDSAVYLCASSSGLAYEQYFGPGTRLTVT.

In its sample, this clonotype was seen many times. The chain is built from TRBV7-9 and TRBJ2-2; 12 positions match TRBD2. Germline V gene data show CDR1 as SEHNR and CDR2 as FQNEAQ (reference sequence). CDR3 length: 19 amino acids. Germline trimming cut 4 bases from V and 1 base from J; bases unmatched to any gene: 10. The CDR3 region is CASSSRTSGGPRNTGELFF. Written as DNA, the CDR3 is TGTGCCAGCAGCTCCCGAACTAGCGGGGGGCCTAGGAACACCGGGGAGCTGTTTTTT.

The chain links TRBV2 to TRBJ1-2; D is possibly TRBD1 (5 bases). Germline assignment: CDR1 SNHLY and CDR2 FYNNEI. V was trimmed by 3 bases and J by 5 bases, leaving 10 bases between them. This CDR3 has 13 amino acids. CDR3 sequence: CASSDRGRYGYTF. In DNA form, the CDR3 reads TGTGCCAGCAGTGATAGGGGACGGTATGGCTACACCTTC.

Comment on this clonotype: A read error is possible here, since a much larger clone lies one base away. This chain uses TRBV5-6 with TRBJ2-3; no firm D call. The germline V gene encodes CDR1 SGHDT and CDR2 YYEEEE. The CDR3 consists of 14 residues. V lost 0 bases, J lost 4 bases, and 9 bases lay in between. The CDR3 nucleotides read TGTGCCAGCAGCTTGGAGGGTCCCGCAGATACGCAGTATTTT. It codes for CASSLEGPADTQYF. Full variable domain (missing parts from reference TRBV5-6 and TRBJ2-3): DAGVTQSPTHLIKTRGQQVTLRCSPKSGHDTVSWYQQALGQGPQFIFQYYEEEERQRGNFPDRFSGHQFPNYSSELNVNALLLGDSALYLCASSLEGPADTQYFGPGTRLTVL.

Regarding this clonotype: A much larger clone sits a single nucleotide away, making a read error possible. The J gene is TRBJ2-5, the V gene TRBV2, with 10 bases identical to TRBD2. Germline V gives CDR1 SNHLY, CDR2 FYNNEI. This CDR3 contains 14 residues. The CDR3 protein is CACSLERGGETQYF. DNA of the CDR3: TGTGCCTGCAGTCTTGAGCGGGGGGGAGAGACCCAGTACTTC.

On this clonotype itself: A far larger clone is one nucleotide away, so this likely arose from a read error. The chain joins TRBV6-6 to TRBJ2-1, with TRBD2 matching over 9 bases. V trimming: 5 bases; J trimming: 8 bases; junction bases outside the gene matches: 13. CDR3 length: 16 amino acids. Per the germline V gene, CDR1 is MNHNY and CDR2 is SVGAGI (reference sequence). The CDR3 DNA is TGTGCCAGCAGTGGGACAAGGGCGGGGGGGTACCATGAGCAGTTCTTC. It specifies CASSGTRAGGYHEQFF.

This clonotype was seen repeatedly, ten times or more. The DNA for the CDR3 is TGCAGTGCAAAACTAGCGGGGGGGCGAAGCTCCTACGAGCAGTACTTC. It specifies CSAKLAGGRSSYEQYF. The chain uses TRBV20-1 and TRBJ2-7; 13 positions agree with TRBD2. The germline V gene encodes CDR1 DFQATT and CDR2 SNEGSKA (reference sequence). The CDR3 sequence is 16 residues long. V lost 6 bases, J lost 0 bases, and 8 bases stayed unmatched.

To note about this clonotype: Just one base apart from a much larger clone, this may be a read error. The rearrangement links TRBV18 to TRBJ2-5; possibly TRBD2 for D (6 bases). CDR1 and CDR2 from the germline V gene are KGHSH and LQKENI. The CDR3 consists of 13 residues. V was clipped by 3 bases and J by 9 bases, with 14 bases between them. The DNA for the CDR3 is TGTGCCAGCTCACCTGCGCATGGGGAGGCCCAGTACTTC. Translating it yields CASSPAHGEAQYF.

This clonotype came up many times. The chain has TRBV7-8 and TRBJ2-1; 11 nucleotides agree with TRBD1. CDR1 is SGHVS and CDR2 is FQNEAQ in the germline V gene. Unmatched junction bases numbered 7, after V lost 3 bases and J lost 3 bases. CDR3 length equals 17 residues. The chain's CDR3 is CASSLGQGDEIYNEQFF. The CDR3 DNA reads TGTGCCAGCAGCTTGGGACAGGGGGATGAAATCTACAATGAGCAGTTCTTC. The full variable domain, its missing parts supplied by reference TRBV7-8 and TRBJ2-1, is GAGVSQSPRYKVAKRGQDVALRCDPISGHVSLFWYQQALGQGPEFLTYFQNEAQLDKSGLPSDRFFAERPEGSVSTLKIQRTQQEDSAVYLCASSLGQGDEIYNEQFFGPGTRLTVL.

This clonotype was recorded many times. The V gene is TRBV6-1, the J gene TRBJ2-5, with a weak D call TRBD1 (5 bases). V lost 4 bases and J 2 bases, leaving 11 bases between the germline ends. This CDR3 has 14 amino acids. Germline CDR1 reads MNHNS; CDR2 reads SASEGT. The CDR3 sequence: CASSGQTIQETQYF. The CDR3 DNA reads TGTGCCAGCAGTGGACAGACGATACAAGAGACCCAGTACTTC.

To note about this clonotype: Just one base apart from a much larger clone, this may be a read error. This chain's CDR3 is CASSLGRSSCNEQFF. The CDR3 DNA is TGTGCCAGCAGCTTGGGGAGGAGCTCCTGCAATGAGCAGTTCTTC. The V and J genes are TRBV5-8 and TRBJ2-1; possible D gene TRBD2, 5 bases. The CDR3 has 15 residues. The V gene's germline CDR1 is SGHTS and CDR2 YDEGEE.